The 2 T cell receptor beta chains below were found in one sample sequenced in a study of T cell responses to AZD1222 COVID-19 vaccine. Only in-frame clones appear in the TCRdb table, and some are missing; sequencing was by immunoSEQ multiplex PCR. The data hold 150,000 to 200,000 clones, with roughly 89% observed a single time. The material was peripheral blood, obtained on day 0 of AZD1222 vaccination. The receptors were gathered from an adult in good health.

The genes are TRBV3-1 (or the pseudogene TRBV3-2) and TRBJ2-7; D may be TRBD1 or TRBD2 (7 bases each). The V and J ends lost 3 bases and 2 bases respectively, with 14 bases between them. The CDR3 runs 15 residues. Germline lookup yields CDR1 LGHDT and CDR2 YNNKEL (reference sequence). CDR3: CASSQEGAGAYEQYF. The CDR3 bases are TGTGCCAGCAGCCAGGAGGGGGCGGGAGCCTACGAGCAGTACTTC.

The chain is built from TRBV28 and TRBJ1-1; unclear D gene. Trimming took off 6 bases at V and 2 bases at J, with 10 bases between the two ends. Germline V gene data show CDR1 as MDHEN and CDR2 as SYDVKM. The CDR3 length is 13 residues. The CDR3, as DNA: TGTGCCAGCAGGCCTCCCATTAACACTGAAGCTTTCTTT. Its translation is CASRPPINTEAFF.